The present T cell receptor (beta chain) was sequenced within a study of cytomegalovirus exposure and HLA in healthy donors (dated 2017 in TCRdb). About the study as a whole: An earlier analysis of around 600 of the donors reported about 290 Gb of sequence data and around 120 million unique TCR beta sequences from some 180 million T cells. Around 320 gigabases of sequencing data and 70 million to 85 million unique TCR sequences were included in an early release covering about 600 HLA-typed donors. Of the 300 to 500 genotyped donors, less than 85% were placed in the genetic ancestry cluster associated with self-reported Caucasian donors. The study was designed to test whether signatures of past pathogen exposure could be identified by cataloging public T cell receptors. The T cell repertoires of around 670 subjects were profiled by immunosequencing and related to cytomegalovirus serostatus. A separate validation cohort of roughly 110 different subjects was used in addition to the 666-subject first cohort. High-throughput TCR immunosequencing, statistical association of individual TCRs with disease status, and machine learning were combined to predict cytomegalovirus infection status. A later analysis re-analyzed previously published TCR beta repertoires from 550 to 700 donors and added high-resolution HLA genotyping to study TCR occurrence patterns. The later analysis used no new phenotypic data to find candidate immune exposures, relying instead on TCR beta sequences and their occurrence across donors. An earlier analysis of some 500 of the donors used high-throughput TCR beta sequencing to judge whether each TCR beta V gene segment behaved as functional or pseudogenic. Alongside the repertoire data, information on donor age, sex, ethnicity and CMV serostatus was compiled. In a later genetic analysis, genome-wide SNP genotypes for about three fifths of the 666 donors were used, and that subset was treated as a discovery cohort. All discovery cohort repertoires had been generated using a single sequencing platform. HLA typing included class I and class II loci at four-digit resolution. The number of typed donors differed by locus: about 620-640 for A, B, C, DRB1 and DQB1; 500 to 550 for DQA1; some 610 for DPA1; and about 450 for DPB1. Several DR-DQ haplotypes were treated as single units for association and clustering because of strong linkage in the cohort. Among about 390 genotyped donors of the cohort, an average of around 240,000 unique TCR beta nucleotide sequences were sequenced per donor, roughly a sixth of them non-productive. Overall results and qualifications from the work: Roughly uniform sequencing depth across donors was assumed in presence/absence analyses, although this assumption may not hold. Across donors, most TCR sequences were observed very rarely, whereas some public TCRs were present in many individuals. According to a later analysis, most CMV-associated TCR beta chains appeared to be HLA-restricted, and the HLA associations seemed to be driven largely by CMV exposure. In a later analysis, HLA-associated TCR beta chains were found to be more clonally expanded and to have lower generation probabilities than equally common non-associated chains. Linkage disequilibrium might explain the correlated functional status among segregating V segments, but an unknown experimental factor could not be ruled out. The only immune exposure information available for the cohort was CMV serostatus. It was suggested by the authors that the approach could potentially be generalized to other disease states and immunological phenotypes. According to a later analysis, TCR association rates differed among HLA loci, with DRB1 alleles showing the most associated TCRs and HLA-C alleles showing the fewest. The sequencing pipeline was judged likely to have produced a cluster of highly shared sequence variants as a technical artifact. When HLA alleles, especially DR and DQ, strongly co-occurred, attributing TCR associations to individual alleles was difficult. A later analysis associated around 16,000 TCR beta sequences with specific HLA alleles at a false discovery rate of 0.05. In a later genetic analysis, fewer N-insertions in productive TCRs were reported among donors in an Asian-associated ancestry cluster than the roughly 700-donor mean. A further reported finding was that TCR beta sequences accurately predicted the HLA-A and HLA-B alleles for most subjects in the first cohort. The cohort was sequenced for TCR beta chains only, and without alpha or paired-chain data the features that could be detected were limited. Because the 87-base-pair reads could not distinguish some IMGT-functional V segments, including TRBV6-2 and TRBV6-3, those segments were excluded. HLA typing was unavailable for some donors at each locus, so association tests used only the typed subset. In vitro tests confirmed that three of the cytomegalovirus-associated TCR beta chains recognize cytomegalovirus antigens. In both the original and validation cohorts, the classifier was reported to diagnose cytomegalovirus status with high specificity and sensitivity. Seventeen rarely observed V segments, including chromosome 9 orphons, were excluded from the earlier analysis of a few hundred of the donors because counts were too low. The study listed 164 TCR beta chains as associated with cytomegalovirus. In a later analysis, several top co-occurrence clusters were reported to appear linked to parvovirus B19, influenza, CMV and Epstein-Barr virus. An association between a missense DCLRE1C variant and V-gene and J-gene trimming of TCR beta chains was found in a later genetic analysis and replicated in an independent cohort. In an earlier analysis of some 540 of the donors, most TCR beta V segments appeared in productive rearrangements about 87% or about 30% of the time, broadly matching IMGT annotations.

Based on the germline V gene, the CDR1 and CDR2 sequences are MNHEY and SVGAGI. The CDR3 numbers 16 residues from cysteine through phenylalanine. Only CDR3 DNA remains: 48 bases, in frame from the first base. Deletion took 3 bases off V and 4 bases off J, with a span of 16 bases between the germline ends. The cohort consisted of 600 or so healthy bone marrow donors. At the time of sampling, all cohort members were nominally healthy, though unrecorded immune exposures were likely present. The donor tested CMV seropositive and was one of the 289 seropositive cohort members. A peripheral blood sample was provided by each donor, and peripheral blood mononuclear cells were used for TCR beta sequencing. The Qiagen DNeasy Blood Extraction Kit was used to extract genomic DNA from the blood cell samples. This clone occurred a few times. Its specific antigen is unknown. No clone much larger than this one lies a single base away; base qualities are absent.

Libraries were constructed by the immunoSEQ multiplex PCR assay. A mixture of 60 forward primers for TCR Vbeta segments and 13 reverse primers for TCR Jbeta segments was used in the multiplex PCR. Amplification of the CDR3 region of rearranged TCR beta genes was performed with a multiplex PCR assay on genomic DNA. The Illumina HiSeq System was used to sequence the amplified TCR beta libraries as 87-base-pair reads. The original methods were these. In a later analysis, about 80 million unique TCR beta chains were counted across the approximately 620 repertoires, and around 10 million of these chains were shared by at least two donors. To remove PCR and sequencing errors, raw reads were error-corrected and collapsed into unique sequences using a nearest-neighbor algorithm that merged closely related sequences. Alignment of CDR3 sequences to IMGT reference sequences was used to assign V, D and J gene segments. Each retained sequence needed at least a six-nucleotide match to both a V gene segment and a J gene segment. A rearrangement was called productive if the CDR3 had no stop codons and remained in frame with V and J, and every other rearrangement was called non-productive. Following IMGT convention, CDR3 was defined as the stretch from the second conserved V-encoded cysteine to the conserved J-encoded phenylalanine. The earlier analysis of about 610 of the donors excluded any sequence lacking an unambiguous match to a single V gene segment. In an earlier analysis of 587 of the donors, V segments were called functional above 56.7% productive rearrangements and were called segregating when the between-donor standard deviation exceeded 5%. A statistical classification framework was built to diagnose cytomegalovirus status from the catalog of TCR beta chain sequences. V and J gene assignment, in a later analysis, came from comparing TCR nucleotide sequences with IMGT/GENE-DB human TR gene sequences. A later analysis assigned CDR3 sequences and most-parsimonious VDJ recombination scenarios with the TCRdist pipeline. In a later analysis, every TCR beta chain was defined by the combination of its CDR3 amino acid sequence and its V-gene family, and reads without a unique V-gene family were dropped. In a later analysis, 450 to 600 highly shared, low-generation-probability nucleotide sequences were removed to address suspected cross-contamination and a sequencing artifact. For each public chain, a later analysis derived a clonal expansion index from normalized ranks of inferred template counts within each repertoire. Generation probabilities in a later analysis came from a VDJ recombination model fitted to out-of-frame rearrangements, and those results were checked against IGoR. Hypergeometric tests were used in a later analysis to score TCR-TCR, TCR-HLA and TCR-CMV co-occurrence, with a repertoire-size bias correction applied to the TCR pairs. To estimate false discovery rates, a later analysis permuted the HLA or CMV assignments 20 times. In a later analysis, co-occurring TCRs were grouped with DBSCAN, and TCRdist sequence similarity was added when clustering was performed within HLA-allele-positive subsets. Repertoires with fewer than 30,000 or more than 120,000 public chains, plus five repertoires with anomalous nucleotide sharing, were excluded from co-occurrence clustering. Sourced from immuneACCESS, this table was stored by TCRdb with only in-frame sequences that have V and J called. A share of the clones is absent; for the studies checked, an unresolved V gene accounts for under half, and the remainder has no known explanation. D and trimming come from the DNA, and the V and J calls and clone size come from that table. Recorded for this sample are about 110,000 clones; 76% of them occurred a single time. 10% to 15% of the sample comes from the top ten.

The sample taken for sequencing was PBMCs. The sequence came from a young man in good health and CMV-seropositive. Here the chain combines TRBV6-5 and TRBJ1-5, with the D gene call left open. The nucleotide sequence is TGTGCCAGCAGTTATTCGATGGCGGGGAGAAATCAGCCCCAGCATTTT. It is translated as CASSYSMAGRNQPQHF.